Below are 21 T cell receptor beta chains sequenced from a single sample in a study of Graves' ophthalmopathy and Graves' hyperthyroidism (dated by TCRdb to the late 2010s). TCRdb records Illumina HiSeq 2000 as the sequencer. For repertoire sequencing, the TCR beta CDR3 regions were amplified from RNA transcripts. The first round of RT-PCR was done with HTBI primers and the Qiagen OneStep RT-PCR kit, and was followed by a second round of multiplex PCR, then size selection and purification. TCRdb applied fastp at Q25 and MiXCR to the public reads, then kept only in-frame beta chains. Entries are consolidated by CDR3 protein sequence, retaining the most common genes and DNA. The sample table shows about 620,000 distinct CDR3 sequences, and 22% are seen once. Of the sample, about 6.6% falls within the top ten clones. Material: peripheral blood. The receptors shown here come from a young woman with stable Graves' hyperthyroidism. Some clones in this sample may be carry-over from other donors' samples. Donor details come from another sample of the same person, matched by shared clones.

This clonotype has ten or more counts. The chain links TRBV28 to TRBJ1-2; a weak D match, TRBD1 (6 bases). Trimming left V 4 bases short and J 4 bases short, with 13 bases between. The CDR3 is 14 residues long. The germline CDR1 and CDR2 sequences are MDHEN and SYDVKM. CDR3 in DNA: TGTGCCAGCAGTTCCCGGACAGAGTCCTATGGCTACACCTTC. This gives the protein CASSSRTESYGYTF.

The J gene is TRBJ1-2, the V gene TRBV19; D call uncertain. Germline values: CDR1 LNHDA, CDR2 SQIVND (reference sequence). The CDR3 is 13 amino acids. V lost 6 bases and J lost 8, with 16 bases in between. CDR3 sequence: CASRPPGEEGYTF. CDR3 coding DNA: TGTGCCAGTAGACCCCCTGGGGAAGAGGGCTACACCTTC.

The chain is built from TRBV4-1 and TRBJ2-5; D perhaps matches TRBD2 (8 bases). CDR1 MGHRA and CDR2 YSYEKL come from the germline V gene. The CDR3 runs 16 residues. V dropped 6 bases and J dropped 2 bases, with 19 bases sitting between them. This CDR3 is CASRRLAGTVQETQYF. The DNA for the CDR3 is TGCGCCAGCAGAAGGTTAGCGGGGACAGTTCAAGAGACCCAGTACTTC.

The chain carries TRBV7-2 and TRBJ2-7; 8 nucleotides line up with TRBD1. This CDR3 has 15 residues. After removal of 2 bases from V and 4 bases from J, the junction contained 7 bases not matched to a gene. The germline V gene has CDR1 SGHTA and CDR2 FQGNSA. The CDR3, as DNA: TGTGCCAGCAGCTTACAGACAGGGGAGAGGTACGAGCAGTACTTC. Protein sequence: CASSLQTGERYEQYF.

V is TRBV20-1 and J is TRBJ2-5; 7 bases line up with TRBD1. CDR1 is DFQATT, CDR2 SNEGSKA, per germline (reference sequence). Unmatched junction bases numbered 6, after V lost 7 bases and J lost 4 bases. This CDR3 comprises 12 residues. The CDR3 region is CSVRGGAETQYF. DNA for the CDR3: TGCAGTGTCAGAGGGGGCGCAGAGACCCAGTACTTC.

This clonotype was picked up a small number of times. The V and J genes are TRBV2 and TRBJ1-1; TRBD1 matches 9 bases. Germline V gene sequence: CDR1 SNHLY, CDR2 FYNNEI. Losses at the gene ends were 7 bases for V and 8 bases for J; bases not matched to a gene: 5. CDR3 length: 12 residues. In DNA form, the CDR3 reads TGTGCCAGCATTGTCGGGACAGGGGAAGCTTTCTTT. Its translation is CASIVGTGEAFF.

The rearrangement links TRBV12-3 or TRBV12-4 to TRBJ2-3, with TRBD1 identical over 7 bases. The V gene end was trimmed by 6 bases and the J gene end by 3 bases; junction bases not matched to a gene: 3. The CDR3 sequence is 13 residues long. The CDR3 spells CASRLQGTDTQYF. The CDR3 nucleotides are TGTGCCAGCAGGCTACAGGGGACAGATACGCAGTATTTT.

This clonotype was counted many times. The V and J genes are TRBV7-2 and TRBJ2-5, with D possibly called TRBD1 or TRBD2 (5 bases each). Per germline, CDR1 SGHTA and CDR2 FQGNSA. The CDR3 is made up of 14 amino acids. The V gene lost 1 base and the J gene lost 2 bases, with 8 bases spanning the gap. The CDR3 loop is CASSLGDHQETQYF. In nucleotides, the CDR3 is TGTGCCAGCAGCTTAGGGGACCATCAAGAGACCCAGTACTTC.

This clonotype was detected ten times or more. The V call is TRBV19, the J call TRBJ1-5, with D tentatively TRBD1 (6 bases). V lost 5 bases and J 2 bases, leaving 16 bases between the germline ends. The germline CDR1 and CDR2 sequences are LNHDA and SQIVND (reference sequence). The CDR3 runs 16 residues. CDR3 sequence (DNA): TGTGCCAGTAGTGACATCAGGGGATATGGCAATCAGCCCCAGCATTTT. Residues: CASSDIRGYGNQPQHF.

This clonotype was counted ten times or more. The V call is TRBV28, the J call TRBJ1-2; D ambiguous. V gave up 4 bases and J gave up 2 bases, with 14 bases separating them. Per the germline V gene, CDR1 is MDHEN and CDR2 is SYDVKM. The CDR3 runs to 15 residues. The CDR3 is CASSSLDTRNYGYTF. CDR3 DNA: TGTGCCAGCAGTTCCCTCGACACAAGGAACTATGGCTACACCTTC.

The sample holds a few counts of this clonotype. The chain recombines TRBV28 with TRBJ1-1; 7 bases fit TRBD1. The junction had 7 bases not matched to a gene; V was cut back by 5 bases and J by 7 bases. The CDR3 consists of 13 residues. CDR1 is MDHEN, CDR2 SYDVKM, per germline. The CDR3, as DNA: TGTGCCAGCAGTGGTAGGGGGCGTAGTGAAGCTTTCTTT. Translating it yields CASSGRGRSEAFF.

This clonotype was counted a few times. The chain couples TRBV28 to TRBJ2-5; possibly TRBD1 or TRBD2 for D (6 bases each). This CDR3 contains 13 residues. Trimming cost V 9 bases and J 5 bases, with 16 bases left between them. The germline V gene has CDR1 MDHEN and CDR2 SYDVKM. The CDR3 sequence is CASQGTGWETQYF. The CDR3 region has the DNA TGTGCCAGTCAGGGGACTGGTTGGGAGACCCAGTACTTC.

This rearrangement joins TRBV30 to TRBJ2-1; no definite D call. The germline CDR1 and CDR2 sequences are GTSNPN and SVGIG (reference sequence). V was clipped by 2 bases and J by 0 bases, with 14 bases between them. The CDR3 has 16 residues. The CDR3 region is CAWSWVLYSSYNEQFF. DNA for the CDR3: TGTGCCTGGAGTTGGGTCCTCTACAGCTCCTACAATGAGCAGTTCTTC. The whole variable domain, filled in from reference TRBV30 and TRBJ2-1, reads SQTIHQWPATLVQPVGSPLSLECTVEGTSNPNLYWYRQAAGRGLQLLFYSVGIGQISSEVPQNLSASRPQDRQFILSSKKLLLSDSGFYLCAWSWVLYSSYNEQFFGPGTRLTVL.

This clonotype was seen more than once but under ten times. The rearrangement links TRBV6-1 to TRBJ2-5, with D hard to call. Between the trimmed V and J ends, which lost 8 bases and 6 bases, there was a span of 13 bases. The CDR3 has 12 amino acids. Germline-derived CDR1 and CDR2 are MNHNS and SASEGT. DNA for the CDR3: TGTGCCAGCGCCCCCGCAGGAAAGACCCAGTACTTC. The encoded protein is CASAPAGKTQYF.

This clonotype was detected ten times or more. The genes are TRBV12-3 or TRBV12-4 and TRBJ1-2; D uncertain. With 8 bases removed from V and 4 bases from J, the gap between germline ends came to 8 bases. The CDR3 is 11 amino acids. CDR3 in amino acids: CASGTVYGYTF. The CDR3 coding sequence is TGTGCCAGCGGAACAGTCTATGGCTACACCTTC.

The CDR3 coding sequence is TGTGCCAGCAGTTACAGTGGGGAAAATCAGCCCCAGCATTTT. The encoded protein is CASSYSGENQPQHF. V is TRBV12-3 or TRBV12-4 and J is TRBJ1-5; D gene ambiguous. The CDR3 has 14 residues. Trimming took off 4 bases at V and 4 bases at J, with 11 bases between the two ends.

This clonotype has ten or more counts. The CDR3 DNA sequence: TGTGCCAGCAGTTTAGGGGTAGTCGGGGAGCTGTTTTTT. This gives the protein CASSLGVVGELFF. This chain uses TRBV27 with TRBJ2-2; D call uncertain. This CDR3 contains 13 residues. The germline CDR1 and CDR2 sequences are MNHEY and SMNVEV (reference sequence). Trimming shortened V by 2 bases and J by 7 bases, and 8 bases separated the two germline ends.

This clonotype has more than one count but fewer than ten. V gene TRBV20-1 combines with J gene TRBJ2-4; no definite D call. CDR1 and CDR2 from the germline V gene are DFQATT and SNEGSKA (reference sequence). Trimming cost V 4 bases and J 1 base, with 8 bases left between them. The CDR3 is made up of 13 amino acids. This chain's CDR3 is CSAKDGAKNIQYF. CDR3 sequence (DNA): TGCAGTGCTAAGGACGGGGCCAAAAACATTCAGTACTTC.

This clonotype appeared many times. J is TRBJ2-5 and V is TRBV4-2; TRBD2 is a possible D gene (6 bases). The V end lost 4 bases, the J end lost 2 bases, and 17 bases lay between the germline ends. This CDR3 has 16 amino acids. Germline V lookup: CDR1 LGHNA, CDR2 YNFKEQ. The CDR3 protein is CASSRTPGREQETQYF. The CDR3 coding sequence is TGTGCCAGCAGCCGGACGCCGGGACGGGAGCAAGAGACCCAGTACTTC.

The V call is TRBV7-2, the J call TRBJ2-2, with 7 bases lining up with TRBD2. J was trimmed by 4 bases and V by 0 bases; bases with no gene match: 5. From germline, CDR1 is SGHTA and CDR2 FQGNSA. This CDR3 has 16 amino acids. CDR3 nucleotides: TGTGCCAGCAGCTTAGCCGCGGGAGTGGCCACCGGGGAGCTGTTTTTT. This sequence encodes CASSLAAGVATGELFF.

The V call is TRBV12-3 or TRBV12-4, the J call TRBJ1-6; possible D gene TRBD1, 5 bases. CDR3 length: 15 residues. The germline V and J ends were trimmed by 6 bases and 0 bases, with 9 bases remaining between them. DNA for the CDR3: TGTGCCAGCAGGCGGGGGGGCTCCTATAATTCACCCCTCCACTTT. As protein: CASRRGGSYNSPLHF.